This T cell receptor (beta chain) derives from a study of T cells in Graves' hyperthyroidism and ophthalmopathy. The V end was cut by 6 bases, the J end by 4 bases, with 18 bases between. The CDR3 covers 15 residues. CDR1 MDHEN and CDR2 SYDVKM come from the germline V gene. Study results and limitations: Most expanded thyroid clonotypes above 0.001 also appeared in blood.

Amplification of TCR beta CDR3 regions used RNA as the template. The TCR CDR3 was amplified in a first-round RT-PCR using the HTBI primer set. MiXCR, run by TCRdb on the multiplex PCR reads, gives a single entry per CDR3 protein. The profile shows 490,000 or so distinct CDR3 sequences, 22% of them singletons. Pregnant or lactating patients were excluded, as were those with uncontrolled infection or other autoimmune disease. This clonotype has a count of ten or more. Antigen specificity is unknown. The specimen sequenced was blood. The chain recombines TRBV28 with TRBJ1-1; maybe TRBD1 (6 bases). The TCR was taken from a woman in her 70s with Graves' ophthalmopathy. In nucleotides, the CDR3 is TGTGCCAGCAGCTCCCTAGGGGGTGCTGGCACTGAAGCTTTCTTT. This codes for CASSSLGGAGTEAFF.